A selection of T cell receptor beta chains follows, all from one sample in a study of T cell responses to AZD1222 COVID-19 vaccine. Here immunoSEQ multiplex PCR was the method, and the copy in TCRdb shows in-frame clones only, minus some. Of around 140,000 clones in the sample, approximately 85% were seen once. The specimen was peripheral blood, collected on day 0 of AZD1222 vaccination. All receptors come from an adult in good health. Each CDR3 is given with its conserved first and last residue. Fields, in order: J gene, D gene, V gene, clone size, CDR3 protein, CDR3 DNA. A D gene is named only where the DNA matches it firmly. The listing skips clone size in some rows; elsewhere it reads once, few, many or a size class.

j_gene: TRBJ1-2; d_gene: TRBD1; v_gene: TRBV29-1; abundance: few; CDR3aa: CSAKDRVGYGYTF; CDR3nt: TGCAGCGCGAAGGACAGGGTCGGGTATGGCTACACCTTC
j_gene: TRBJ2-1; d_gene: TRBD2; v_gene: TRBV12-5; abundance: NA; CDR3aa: CASGSAAGGGRNEQFF; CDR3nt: TGTGCTAGTGGGTCGGCGGCGGGAGGTGGGCGAAATGAGCAGTTCTTC
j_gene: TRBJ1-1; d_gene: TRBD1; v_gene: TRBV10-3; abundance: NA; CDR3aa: CAIAGQGDPEAFF; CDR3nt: TGTGCCATCGCGGGACAGGGTGATCCTGAAGCTTTCTTT
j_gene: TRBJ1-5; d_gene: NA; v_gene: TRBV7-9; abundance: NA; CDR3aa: CASSPLPGSNQPQHF; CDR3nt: TGTGCCAGCAGCCCCCTCCCGGGAAGCAATCAGCCCCAGCATTTT
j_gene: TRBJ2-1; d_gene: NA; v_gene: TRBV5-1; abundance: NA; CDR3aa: CASSLELASYNEQFF; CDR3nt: TGCGCCAGCAGCTTGGAGTTAGCTTCCTACAATGAGCAGTTCTTC
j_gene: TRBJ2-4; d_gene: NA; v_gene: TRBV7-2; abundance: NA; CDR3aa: CASSLAGPIQYF; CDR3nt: TGTGCCAGCAGCTTAGCGGGGCCCATTCAGTACTTC
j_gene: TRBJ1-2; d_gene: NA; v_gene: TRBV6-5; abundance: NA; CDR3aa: CASRDFNYGYTF; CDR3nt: TGTGCCAGCAGGGACTTTAACTATGGCTACACCTTC
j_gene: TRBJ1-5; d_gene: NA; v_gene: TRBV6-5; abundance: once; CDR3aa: CASTPGGDQPQHF; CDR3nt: TGTGCCAGCACCCCCGGGGGCGATCAGCCCCAGCATTTT
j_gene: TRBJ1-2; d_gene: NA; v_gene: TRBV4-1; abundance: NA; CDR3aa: CASSQVPGEGNYGYTF; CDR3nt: TGCGCCAGCAGCCAAGTCCCAGGGGAAGGAAACTATGGCTACACCTTC
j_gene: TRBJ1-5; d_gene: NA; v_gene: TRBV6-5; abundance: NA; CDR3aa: CASRRGTTINQPQHF; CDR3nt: TGTGCCAGCAGGAGGGGGACAACTATCAATCAGCCCCAGCATTTT
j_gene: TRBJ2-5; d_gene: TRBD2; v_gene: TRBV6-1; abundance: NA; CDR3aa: CASSELAGGPETQYF; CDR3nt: TGTGCCAGCAGTGAACTAGCGGGGGGGCCTGAGACCCAGTACTTC
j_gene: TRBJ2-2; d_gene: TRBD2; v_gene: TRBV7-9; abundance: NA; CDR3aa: CASSSRKPRGGADGELFF; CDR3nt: TGTGCCAGCAGTTCTCGTAAACCTCGCGGGGGGGCCGACGGGGAGCTGTTTTTT
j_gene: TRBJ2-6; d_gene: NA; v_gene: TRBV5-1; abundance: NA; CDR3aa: CASSLDGTTGANVLTF; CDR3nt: TGCGCCAGCAGCTTGGATGGGACAACTGGGGCCAACGTCCTGACTTTC
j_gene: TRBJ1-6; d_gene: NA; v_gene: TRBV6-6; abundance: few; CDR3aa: CASSPANSPLHF; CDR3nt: TGTGCCAGCAGTCCGGCAAATTCACCCCTCCACTTT
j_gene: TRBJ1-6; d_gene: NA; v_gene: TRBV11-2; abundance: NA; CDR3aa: CASSLVQGNSPLHF; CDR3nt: TGTGCCAGCAGCTTGGTTCAGGGTAATTCACCCCTCCACTTT
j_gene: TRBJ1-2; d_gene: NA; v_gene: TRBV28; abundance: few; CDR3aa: CASSFKGFYYGYTF; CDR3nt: TGTGCCAGCAGTTTCAAGGGTTTTTACTATGGCTACACCTTC
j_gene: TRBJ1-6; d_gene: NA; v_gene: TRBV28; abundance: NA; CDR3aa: CASLGAGSSYNSPLHF; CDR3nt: TGTGCCAGTTTAGGGGCAGGGAGCTCCTATAATTCACCCCTCCACTTT
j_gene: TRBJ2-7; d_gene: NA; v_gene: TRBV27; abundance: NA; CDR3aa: CASSSYAGTLCF; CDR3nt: TGTGCCAGCAGCTCCTACGCCGGGACTTTGTGCTTC
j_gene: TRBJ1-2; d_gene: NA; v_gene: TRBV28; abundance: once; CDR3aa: CASSLGGRYGYTF; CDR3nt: TGTGCCAGCAGTTTGGGGGGGCGTTATGGCTACACCTTC
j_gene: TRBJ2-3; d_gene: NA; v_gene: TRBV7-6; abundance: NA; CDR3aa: CASSFVSTDTQYF; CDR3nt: TGTGCCAGCAGCTTTGTCAGCACAGATACGCAGTATTTT
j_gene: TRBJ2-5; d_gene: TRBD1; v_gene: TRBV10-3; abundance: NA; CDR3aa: CAIRGDSRVETQYF; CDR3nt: TGTGCCATCAGGGGGGACAGTCGGGTAGAGACCCAGTACTTC
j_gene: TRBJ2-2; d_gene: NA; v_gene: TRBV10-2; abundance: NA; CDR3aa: CASSELRVPGELFF; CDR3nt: TGCGCCAGCAGTGAACTAAGGGTACCCGGGGAGCTGTTTTTT